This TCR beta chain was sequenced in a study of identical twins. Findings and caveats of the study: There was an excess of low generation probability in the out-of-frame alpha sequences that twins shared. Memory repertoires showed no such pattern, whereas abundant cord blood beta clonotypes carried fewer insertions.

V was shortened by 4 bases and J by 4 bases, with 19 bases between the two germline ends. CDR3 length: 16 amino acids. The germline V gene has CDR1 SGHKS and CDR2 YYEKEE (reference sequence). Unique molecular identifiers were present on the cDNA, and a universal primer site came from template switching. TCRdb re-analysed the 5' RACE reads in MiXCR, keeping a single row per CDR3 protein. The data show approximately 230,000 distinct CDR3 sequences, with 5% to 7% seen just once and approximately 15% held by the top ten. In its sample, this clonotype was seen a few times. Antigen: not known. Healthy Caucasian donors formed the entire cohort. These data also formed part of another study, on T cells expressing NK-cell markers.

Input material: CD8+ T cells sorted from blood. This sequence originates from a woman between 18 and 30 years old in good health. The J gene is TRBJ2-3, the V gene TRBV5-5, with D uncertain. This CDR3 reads CASSVQQIGRPDTQYF. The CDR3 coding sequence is TGTGCCAGCAGCGTCCAACAGATAGGCAGGCCAGATACGCAGTATTTT.